In this sample, the clone carrying this TCR beta chain turned up many times. What it binds is not known. TCRdb independently ran MiXCR on the 5' RACE reads; one entry per CDR3 protein. The table includes 250,000 to 400,000 distinct CDR3 sequences, over 4% detected once. The entry originates in a study of T cells after yellow fever vaccination. Study-wide context: SMART-Seq v4 Ultra Low Input prepared libraries from low-cell fractions. Overall study findings and caveats: Reappearing after the booster were most of the clones from primary vaccination (less than 97% CD4, about 88% CD8). Few clonotypes appeared in both CD4 and CD8 compartments. Contaminants from the bulk population, in the form of abundant clonotypes, could be found in FACS-sorted repertoires.

The CDR3 has 15 amino acids. V was clipped by 6 bases and J by 5 bases; unmatched bases: 12. CDR1 is DFQATT, CDR2 SNEGSKA, per germline (reference sequence). The sequence was obtained from a man aged 18 to 29 who received the YFV17D yellow fever vaccine. This material consisted of PBMCs, taken 5 days after the yellow fever booster vaccination. J is TRBJ2-5 and V is TRBV20-1; TRBD2 matches 10 bases. The CDR3 DNA is TGCAGTGCCACCTTAGCGGGGGGAAGAGGCGAGACCCAGTACTTC. This gives the protein CSATLAGGRGETQYF.